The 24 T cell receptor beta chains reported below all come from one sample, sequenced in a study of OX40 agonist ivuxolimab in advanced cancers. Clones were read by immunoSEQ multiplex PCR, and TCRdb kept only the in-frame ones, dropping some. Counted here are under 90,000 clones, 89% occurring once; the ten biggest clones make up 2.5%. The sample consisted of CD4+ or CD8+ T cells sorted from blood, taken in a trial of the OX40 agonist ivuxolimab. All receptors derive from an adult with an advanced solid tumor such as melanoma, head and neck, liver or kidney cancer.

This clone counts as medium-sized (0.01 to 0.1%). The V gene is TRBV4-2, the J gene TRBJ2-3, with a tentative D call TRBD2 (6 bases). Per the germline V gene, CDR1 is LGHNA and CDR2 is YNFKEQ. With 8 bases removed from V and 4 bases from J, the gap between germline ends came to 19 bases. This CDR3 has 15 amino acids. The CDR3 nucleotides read TGTGCCAGCGACCCGGGACTCCCCGCCGCAGATACGCAGTATTTT. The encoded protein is CASDPGLPAADTQYF.

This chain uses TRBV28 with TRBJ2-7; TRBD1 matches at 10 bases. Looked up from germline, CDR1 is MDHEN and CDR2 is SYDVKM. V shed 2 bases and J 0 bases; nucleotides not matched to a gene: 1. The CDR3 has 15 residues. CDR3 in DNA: TGTGCCAGCAGTTTAAGGGACAGGGGCTCCTACGAGCAGTACTTC. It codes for CASSLRDRGSYEQYF.

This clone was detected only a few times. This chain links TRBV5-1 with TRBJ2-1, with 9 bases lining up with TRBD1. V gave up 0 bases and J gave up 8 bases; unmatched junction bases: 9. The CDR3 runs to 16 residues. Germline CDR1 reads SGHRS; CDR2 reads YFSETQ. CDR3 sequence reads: CASSLAQGTGSYEQFF. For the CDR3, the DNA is TGCGCCAGCAGCTTGGCCCAGGGGACAGGGTCGTATGAGCAGTTCTTC. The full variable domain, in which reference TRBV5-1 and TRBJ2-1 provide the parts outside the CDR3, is KAGVTQTPRYLIKTRGQQVTLSCSPISGHRSVSWYQQTPGQGLQFLFEYFSETQRNKGNFPGRFSGRQFSNSRSEMNVSTLELGDSALYLCASSLAQGTGSYEQFFGPGTRLTVL.

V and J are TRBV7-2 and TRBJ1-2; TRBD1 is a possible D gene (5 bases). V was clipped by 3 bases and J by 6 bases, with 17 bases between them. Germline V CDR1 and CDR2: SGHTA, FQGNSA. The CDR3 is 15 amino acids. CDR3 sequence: CASSFTGLQGHGYTF. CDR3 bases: TGTGCCAGCAGCTTTACGGGACTCCAAGGTCATGGCTACACCTTC.

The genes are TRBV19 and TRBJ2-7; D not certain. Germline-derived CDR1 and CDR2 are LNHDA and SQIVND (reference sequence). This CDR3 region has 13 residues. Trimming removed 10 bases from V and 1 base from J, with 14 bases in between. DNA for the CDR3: TGTGCCACCCGGCGAAGTCTGTCCTACGAGCAGTACTTC. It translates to CATRRSLSYEQYF.

CDR3 in amino acids: CASSLGTGYNEQFF. The CDR3 DNA is TGCGCCAGCAGCTTGGGGACAGGGTACAATGAGCAGTTCTTC. The gene calls are TRBV5-1 and TRBJ2-1, with 8 bases aligning to TRBD1. The CDR3 covers 14 residues. Germline trimming cut 0 bases from V and 4 bases from J; bases unmatched to any gene: 0. The germline gives CDR1 SGHRS, CDR2 YFSETQ.

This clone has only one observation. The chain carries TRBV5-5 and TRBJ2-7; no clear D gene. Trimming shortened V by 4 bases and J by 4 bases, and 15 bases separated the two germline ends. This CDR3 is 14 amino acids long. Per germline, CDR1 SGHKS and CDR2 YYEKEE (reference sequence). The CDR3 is CASSNTLERYEQYF. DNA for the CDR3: TGTGCCAGCAGCAACACCTTAGAACGTTACGAGCAGTACTTC.

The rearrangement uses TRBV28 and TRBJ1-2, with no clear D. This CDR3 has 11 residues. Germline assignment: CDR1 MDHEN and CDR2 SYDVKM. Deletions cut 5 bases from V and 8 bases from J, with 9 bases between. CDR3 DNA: TGTGCCAGCAGTACGGCCGGGGGCTACACCTTC. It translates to CASSTAGGYTF.

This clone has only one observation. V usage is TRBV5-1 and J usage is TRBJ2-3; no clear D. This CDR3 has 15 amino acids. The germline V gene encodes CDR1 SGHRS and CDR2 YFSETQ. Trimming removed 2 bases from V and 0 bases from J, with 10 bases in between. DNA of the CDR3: TGCGCCAGCAGCTTCCAAGTCCCCAGCACAGATACGCAGTATTTT. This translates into CASSFQVPSTDTQYF.

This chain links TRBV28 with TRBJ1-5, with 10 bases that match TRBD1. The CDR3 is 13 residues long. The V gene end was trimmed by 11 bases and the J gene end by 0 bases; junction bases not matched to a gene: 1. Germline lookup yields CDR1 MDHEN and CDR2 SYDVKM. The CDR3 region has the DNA TGTGCCGGACAGGGGGATAGCAATCAGCCCCAGCATTTT. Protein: CAGQGDSNQPQHF.

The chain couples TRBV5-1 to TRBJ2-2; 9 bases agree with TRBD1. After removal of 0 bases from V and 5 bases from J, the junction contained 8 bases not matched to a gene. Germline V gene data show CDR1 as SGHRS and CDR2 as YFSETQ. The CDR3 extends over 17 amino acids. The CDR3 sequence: CASSLGTVTGGTGELFF. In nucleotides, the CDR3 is TGCGCCAGCAGCTTGGGAACGGTGACAGGGGGGACCGGGGAGCTGTTTTTT. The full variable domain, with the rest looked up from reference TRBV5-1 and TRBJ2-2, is KAGVTQTPRYLIKTRGQQVTLSCSPISGHRSVSWYQQTPGQGLQFLFEYFSETQRNKGNFPGRFSGRQFSNSRSEMNVSTLELGDSALYLCASSLGTVTGGTGELFFGEGSRLTVL.

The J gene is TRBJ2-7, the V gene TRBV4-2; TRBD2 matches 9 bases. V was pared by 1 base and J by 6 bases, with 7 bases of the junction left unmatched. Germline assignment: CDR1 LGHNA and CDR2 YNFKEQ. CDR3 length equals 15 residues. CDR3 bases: TGTGCCAGCAGCCAAGGGGGGGGACTAGCCCTCGAGCAGTACTTC. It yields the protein CASSQGGGLALEQYF.

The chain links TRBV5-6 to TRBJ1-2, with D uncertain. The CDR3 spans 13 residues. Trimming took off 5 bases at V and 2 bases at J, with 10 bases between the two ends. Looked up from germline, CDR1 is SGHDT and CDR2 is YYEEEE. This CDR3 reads CASRSQPNYGYTF. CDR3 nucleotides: TGTGCCAGCAGATCCCAGCCAAACTATGGCTACACCTTC.

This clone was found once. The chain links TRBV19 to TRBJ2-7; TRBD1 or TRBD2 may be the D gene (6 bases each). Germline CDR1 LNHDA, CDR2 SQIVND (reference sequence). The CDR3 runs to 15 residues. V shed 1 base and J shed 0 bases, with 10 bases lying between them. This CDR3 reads CASSIGGTNSYEQYF. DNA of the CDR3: TGTGCCAGTAGTATAGGCGGGACAAACTCCTACGAGCAGTACTTC. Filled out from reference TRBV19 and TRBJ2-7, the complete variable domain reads DGGITQSPKYLFRKEGQNVTLSCEQNLNHDAMYWYRQDPGQGLRLIYYSQIVNDFQKGDIAEGYSVSREKKESFPLTVTSAQKNPTAFYLCASSIGGTNSYEQYFGPGTRLTVT.

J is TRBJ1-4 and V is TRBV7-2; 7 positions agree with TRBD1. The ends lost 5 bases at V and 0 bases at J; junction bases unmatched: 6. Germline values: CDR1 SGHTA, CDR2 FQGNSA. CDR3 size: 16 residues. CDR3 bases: TGTGCCAGCAGCCGACAGGGCTTCGCAACTAATGAAAAACTGTTTTTT. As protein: CASSRQGFATNEKLFF.

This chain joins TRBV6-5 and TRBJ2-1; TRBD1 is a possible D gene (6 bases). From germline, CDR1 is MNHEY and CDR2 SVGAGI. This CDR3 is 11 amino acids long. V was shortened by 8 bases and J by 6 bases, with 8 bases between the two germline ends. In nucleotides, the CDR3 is TGTGCCAGCCGGGACATCAATGAGCAGTTCTTC. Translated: CASRDINEQFF.

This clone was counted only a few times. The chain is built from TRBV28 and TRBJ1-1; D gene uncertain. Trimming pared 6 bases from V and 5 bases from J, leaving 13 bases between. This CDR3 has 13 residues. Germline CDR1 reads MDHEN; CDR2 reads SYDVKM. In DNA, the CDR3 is TGTGCCAGCAGCCTACCGGACCATACTGAAGCTTTCTTT. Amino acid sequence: CASSLPDHTEAFF.

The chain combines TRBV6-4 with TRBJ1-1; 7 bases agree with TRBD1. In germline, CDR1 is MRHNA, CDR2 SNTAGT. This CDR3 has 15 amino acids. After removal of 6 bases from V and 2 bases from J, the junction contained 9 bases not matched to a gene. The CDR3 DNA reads TGTGCCAGCAGGCCGGACAGGCTATCTAACACTGAAGCTTTCTTT. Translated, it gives CASRPDRLSNTEAFF.

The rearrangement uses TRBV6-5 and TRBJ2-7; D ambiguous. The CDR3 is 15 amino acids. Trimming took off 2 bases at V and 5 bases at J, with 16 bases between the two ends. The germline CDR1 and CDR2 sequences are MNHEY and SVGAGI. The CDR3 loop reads CASSYGAAGRDEQYF. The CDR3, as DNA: TGTGCCAGCAGTTACGGTGCGGCCGGTCGGGACGAGCAGTACTTC.

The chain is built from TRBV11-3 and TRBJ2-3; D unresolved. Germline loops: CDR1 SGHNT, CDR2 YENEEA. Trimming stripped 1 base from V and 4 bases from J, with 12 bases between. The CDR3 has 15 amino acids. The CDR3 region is CASSLVGSGPDTQYF. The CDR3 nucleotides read TGTGCCAGCAGCTTAGTGGGGTCCGGACCAGATACGCAGTATTTT.

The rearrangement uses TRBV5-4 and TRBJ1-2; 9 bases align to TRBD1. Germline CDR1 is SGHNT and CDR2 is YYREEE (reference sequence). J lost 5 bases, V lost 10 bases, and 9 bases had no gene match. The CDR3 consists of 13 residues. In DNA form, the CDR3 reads TGTGCCTTTAAGGACAGGGGTAGTTATGGCTACACCTTC. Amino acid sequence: CAFKDRGSYGYTF.

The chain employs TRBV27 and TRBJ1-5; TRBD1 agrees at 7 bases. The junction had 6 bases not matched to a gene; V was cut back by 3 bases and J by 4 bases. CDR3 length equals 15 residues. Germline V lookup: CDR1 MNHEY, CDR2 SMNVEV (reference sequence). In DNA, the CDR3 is TGTGCCAGCAGTTTGGAGGGGGCGATGAATCAGCCCCAGCATTTT. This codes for CASSLEGAMNQPQHF.

DNA of the CDR3: TGTGCCAGCTCACCAGGGGGACAGGGCACTGAAGCTTTCTTT. As protein: CASSPGGQGTEAFF. The chain combines TRBV18 with TRBJ1-1, with 9 bases lining up with TRBD1. V was pared by 2 bases and J by 4 bases, with 2 bases of the junction left unmatched. The germline CDR1 and CDR2 sequences are KGHSH and LQKENI. The CDR3 is made up of 14 amino acids.

The CDR3 spells CAWSVQGSGNRFF. For the CDR3, the DNA is TGTGCCTGGAGTGTACAGGGTAGCGGGAACCGGTTCTTC. The V and J genes are TRBV30 and TRBJ2-1; TRBD2 matches 8 bases. Losses at the gene ends were 0 bases for V and 15 bases for J; bases not matched to a gene: 10. CDR1 is GTSNPN, CDR2 SVGIG, per germline (reference sequence). The CDR3 length is 13 residues.